Only one count was recorded for the clone carrying this T cell receptor (beta chain). In the study's own analysis: It was from reference gene primer amplification that nucleated cell counts were estimated. Assay: immunoSEQ multiplex PCR; the TCRdb copy retains only in-frame clones and omits some. The V and J calls and clone size were taken over from that table, and D and trimming were inferred from the DNA. The sample has 120,000 to 150,000 clones, roughly nine tenths seen once. There are 13 residues in the CDR3. Trimming pared 6 bases from V and 3 bases from J, leaving 8 bases between. Germline V CDR1 and CDR2: MNHNY, SVGAGI (reference sequence). This record comes from a study of blood T cell repertoires in COVID-19.

The sample comprised peripheral blood. This chain joins TRBV6-6 and TRBJ2-2, with D tentatively TRBD2 (5 bases). This clonotype originated in a woman aged 55-70 years with active COVID-19. The CDR3 sequence: CASSHGDTGELFF. The CDR3, as DNA: TGTGCCAGCAGCCACGGGGACACCGGGGAGCTGTTTTTT.